This TCR beta chain stems from a study of T cell repertoires in cytomegalovirus infection. This clonotype has more than one count but fewer than ten. Its antigen is undetermined. Germline V gene lookup returns CDR1 MNHEY and CDR2 SVGAGI. The CDR3 runs to 16 residues. The V and J ends lost 0 bases and 4 bases respectively, with 13 bases between them. TCRdb re-called the reads with MiXCR, one entry per CDR3 protein. This table has about a million distinct CDR3 sequences, about 33% appearing once. Points from the study as a whole: HLA-C-restricted CMV clonotypes gave the most frequent clonotype in two of eight donors.

The receptor's source is a human donor in good health (CMV status not recorded). Some clones in this sample may be carry-over from other donors' samples. This specimen was cultured CD8+ T cells from PBMCs, taken from culture after CMV antigen stimulation. The chain recombines TRBV6-5 with TRBJ1-5, with a weak D call TRBD1 (5 bases). The CDR3 nucleotides are TGTGCCAGCAGTTACTCAGGGGCCGCAGAAAATCAGCCCCAGCATTTT. Encoded protein: CASSYSGAAENQPQHF.